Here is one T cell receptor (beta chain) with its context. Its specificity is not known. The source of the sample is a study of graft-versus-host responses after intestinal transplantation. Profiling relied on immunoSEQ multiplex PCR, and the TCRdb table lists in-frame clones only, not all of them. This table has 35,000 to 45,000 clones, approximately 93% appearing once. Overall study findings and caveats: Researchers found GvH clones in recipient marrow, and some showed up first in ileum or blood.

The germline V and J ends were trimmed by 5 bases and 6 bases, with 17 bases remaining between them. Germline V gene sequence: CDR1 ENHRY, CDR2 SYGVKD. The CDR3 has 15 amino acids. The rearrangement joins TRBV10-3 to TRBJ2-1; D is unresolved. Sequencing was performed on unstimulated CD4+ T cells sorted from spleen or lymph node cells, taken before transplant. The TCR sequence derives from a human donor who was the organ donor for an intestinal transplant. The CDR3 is CAISPPLPYRNEQFF. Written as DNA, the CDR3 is TGTGCCATCAGTCCACCCTTGCCCTACCGCAATGAGCAGTTCTTC.